One sample yielded the 25 T cell receptor beta chains listed below, sequenced in a study of cytomegalovirus exposure and HLA in healthy donors. PCR employed 60 Vbeta and 13 Jbeta primers. Profiled with immunoSEQ multiplex PCR; TCRdb holds only in-frame clones, not every one. This table holds around 90,000 clones, 85% found once. The sample taken for sequencing was PBMCs. Source of these receptors: a man aged 35 to 55 in good health and CMV-seropositive.

This clone was seen a handful of times. The rearrangement links TRBV19 to TRBJ2-5; possibly TRBD1 for D (6 bases). Germline V lookup: CDR1 LNHDA, CDR2 SQIVND (reference sequence). This CDR3 is 13 amino acids long. Trimming removed 6 bases at V and 3 bases at J, with 11 bases between. CDR3 residues: CASRAYREETQYF. CDR3 coding DNA: TGTGCCAGTAGAGCCTACAGGGAAGAGACCCAGTACTTC.

The chain recombines TRBV18 with TRBJ1-4, with D possibly TRBD1 on 5 matching bases. CDR1 is KGHSH and CDR2 is LQKENI in the germline V gene. Trimming left V 3 bases short and J 0 bases short, with 14 bases between. The CDR3 has 17 residues. The CDR3 protein is CASSPRPPGATNEKLFF. The CDR3 coding sequence is TGTGCCAGCTCACCCAGGCCCCCGGGGGCAACTAATGAAAAACTGTTTTTT.

The chain combines TRBV7-9 with TRBJ1-1; D is possibly TRBD1 (6 bases). Germline loops: CDR1 SEHNR, CDR2 FQNEAQ (reference sequence). The CDR3 loop spans 13 amino acids. The germline V and J ends were trimmed by 2 bases and 4 bases, with 8 bases remaining between them. In nucleotides, the CDR3 is TGTGCCAGCAGCTTACCAGGGGTCACTGAAGCTTTCTTT. It specifies CASSLPGVTEAFF.

Only a few counts were recorded for this clone. The CDR3 DNA is TGTGCCAGCAGCTTATGGCAGGGGAGGGCCTACGAGCAGTACTTC. It is translated as CASSLWQGRAYEQYF. The rearrangement joins TRBV11-1 to TRBJ2-5; D possibly corresponds to TRBD2 (7 bases). The DNA end favors TRBJ2-7, so the J call may be wrong. CDR1 is SGHAT and CDR2 is FQDESV in the germline V gene (reference sequence). The CDR3 sequence is 15 residues long.

This chain links TRBV6-1 with TRBJ1-1; D ambiguous. CDR1 and CDR2 from the germline V gene are MNHNS and SASEGT. V gave up 4 bases and J gave up 0 bases, with 12 bases separating them. The CDR3 is made up of 15 amino acids. This CDR3 reads CASSGAAGLNTEAFF. The CDR3, as DNA: TGTGCCAGCAGTGGTGCGGCGGGCTTGAACACTGAAGCTTTCTTT.

A single count supports this clone. V and J are TRBV9 and TRBJ1-2; 7 positions match TRBD1. The CDR3 runs 13 residues. The V segment lost 4 bases and the J segment 3 bases; nucleotides outside the gene matches: 3. Germline V lookup: CDR1 SGDLS, CDR2 YYNGEE. The CDR3 region is CASSKGQDYGYTF. In nucleotides, the CDR3 is TGTGCCAGCAGCAAAGGACAGGACTATGGCTACACCTTC.

The chain couples TRBV7-3 to TRBJ1-1; no firm D call. CDR3 length: 13 residues. The germline V gene has CDR1 SGHTA and CDR2 FQGTGA. Trimming removed 2 bases at V and 1 base at J, with 5 bases between. DNA of the CDR3: TGTGCCAGCAGCTTAGCAGAGAACACTGAAGCTTTCTTT. Amino acid sequence: CASSLAENTEAFF.

The J gene is TRBJ2-7, the V gene TRBV27; 10 nucleotides align to TRBD1. Germline V gives CDR1 MNHEY, CDR2 SMNVEV (reference sequence). Trimming removed 5 bases from V and 0 bases from J; junction bases left unmatched: 7. This CDR3 region has 16 residues. The CDR3: CASSQGGTGVSYEQYF. DNA for the CDR3: TGTGCCAGCAGTCAGGGAGGGACAGGGGTCTCCTACGAGCAGTACTTC.

The V and J genes are TRBV6-1 and TRBJ1-5, with D perhaps matching TRBD1 (6 bases). Germline V lookup: CDR1 MNHNS, CDR2 SASEGT. With 6 bases removed from V and 9 bases from J, the gap between germline ends came to 21 bases. This CDR3 has 15 residues. The chain's CDR3 is CASSSAGAEWGPQHF. The CDR3 DNA is TGTGCCAGCAGCTCGGCAGGGGCCGAGTGGGGGCCCCAGCATTTT.

This clone was recorded only once. V usage is TRBV18 and J usage is TRBJ2-2, with a tentative D call TRBD1 (5 bases). The CDR3 runs 13 residues. V was cut by 2 bases and J by 4 bases, with 5 bases left in between. Per germline, CDR1 KGHSH and CDR2 LQKENI. In DNA, the CDR3 is TGTGCCAGCTCACCAGGGGCCACCGGGGAGCTGTTTTTT. This translates into CASSPGATGELFF.

The V gene is TRBV2, the J gene TRBJ2-7; a weak D match, TRBD1 (6 bases). The V end was cut by 6 bases, the J end by 7 bases, with 13 bases between. The germline CDR1 and CDR2 sequences are SNHLY and FYNNEI. The CDR3 spans 12 residues. The CDR3 nucleotides are TGTGCCAGCAGGGGGGCATTGCGAGAGCAGTACTTC. This encodes CASRGALREQYF.

This rearrangement joins TRBV1 to TRBJ2-7; the D call of TRBD2 is as the table states it, not checked on the DNA. TRBV1 constitutes a pseudogene. The CDR3 totals 16 residues. CDR3 DNA: TGCACCAGCAGCCAATCTTTGCGGGAGGCATGCTACGAGCAGTACTTC. This codes for CTSSQSLREACYEQYF.

J is TRBJ2-3 and V is TRBV10-3; no reliable D call. The germline V gene encodes CDR1 ENHRY and CDR2 SYGVKD. This CDR3 is built from 17 residues. V dropped 0 bases and J dropped 6 bases, with 19 bases sitting between them. For the CDR3, the DNA is TGTGCCATCAGTGAGTCGTTGAGGCTAGATGCCTTGGATACGCAGTATTTT. This encodes CAISESLRLDALDTQYF.

This chain connects TRBV18 to TRBJ2-7; perhaps TRBD2 as D (6 bases). CDR3 length: 16 residues. CDR1 and CDR2 from the germline V gene are KGHSH and LQKENI. Trimming removed 4 bases at V and 2 bases at J, with 18 bases between. CDR3 nucleotide sequence: TGTGCCAGCTCACGAGGGGCCGGGGGTGAGGCCTACGAGCAGTACTTC. Residues: CASSRGAGGEAYEQYF.

Comment on this clone: It differs at one base from a far larger clone, so likely a read error. Other DNA variants within this sample encode the same CDR3. V usage is TRBV5-6 and J usage is TRBJ1-6; 11 bases map to TRBD1. Trimming took 3 bases from V and 3 from J; bases not matched to a gene: 2. Per the germline V gene, CDR1 is SGHDT and CDR2 is YYEEEE. The CDR3 is made up of 16 amino acids. The CDR3 spells CASSSGTGGYNSPLHF. In DNA, the CDR3 is TGTGCCAGCAGCTCCGGGACAGGGGGCTATAATTCACCCCTCCACTTT.

This chain joins TRBV7-8 and TRBJ1-2; weak D call: TRBD1 (6 bases). V was trimmed by 1 base and J by 4 bases, leaving 19 bases between them. Germline lookup yields CDR1 SGHVS and CDR2 FQNEAQ. The length of the CDR3 is 17 residues. As DNA, the CDR3 is TGTGCCAGCAGCTTAGTCAGGGGAAGTCGGTTGGGCTATGGCTACACCTTC. Its translation: CASSLVRGSRLGYGYTF.

This chain joins TRBV2 and TRBJ2-7; a possible D gene is TRBD1 (5 bases). The ends were cut back, 3 bases at V and 4 bases at J, with 7 bases in the middle. Germline V gene data show CDR1 as SNHLY and CDR2 as FYNNEI. CDR3 size: 12 residues. The DNA of the CDR3 is TGTGCCAGCAGTGAGTACAGGTACGAGCAGTACTTC. Residues: CASSEYRYEQYF.

This clone was seen once. The V call is TRBV19, the J call TRBJ2-1, with D uncertain. Germline V CDR1 and CDR2: LNHDA, SQIVND (reference sequence). The CDR3 runs 14 residues. Trimming cost V 1 base and J 8 bases, with 12 bases left between them. The CDR3 coding sequence is TGTGCCAGTAGTATAGCGAGAGCTTCCCATGAGCAGTTCTTC. Translated: CASSIARASHEQFF.

This chain links TRBV5-4 with TRBJ2-1; the D gene is possibly TRBD2 (5 bases). CDR1 and CDR2 from the germline V gene are SGHNT and YYREEE (reference sequence). Trimming shortened V by 2 bases and J by 0 bases, and 9 bases separated the two germline ends. CDR3 length: 15 residues. CDR3 region: CASSLGGTSYNEQFF. DNA for the CDR3: TGTGCCAGCAGCTTAGGAGGAACCTCCTACAATGAGCAGTTCTTC.

The chain's CDR3 is CASSHWTNEKLFF. The CDR3 DNA reads TGTGCCAGCAGCCACTGGACTAATGAAAAACTGTTTTTT. The chain recombines TRBV5-6 with TRBJ1-4; D not certain. V lost 4 bases, J lost 2 bases, and 6 bases lay in between. The CDR3 has 13 amino acids. CDR1 and CDR2 (germline): SGHDT, YYEEEE.

V and J are TRBV2 and TRBJ1-1; D might be TRBD1 (6 bases). Germline assignment: CDR1 SNHLY and CDR2 FYNNEI. The CDR3 has 16 residues. V was shortened by 6 bases and J by 2 bases, with 19 bases between the two germline ends. CDR3 DNA: TGTGCCAGCAGGAAAACAGGGATTTGGAAAAACACTGAAGCTTTCTTT. It encodes CASRKTGIWKNTEAFF.

This clone was counted a single time. The chain links TRBV6-5 to TRBJ2-5; 7 nucleotides align to TRBD1. TRBJ2-7 explains the end of the DNA better; the J call may be wrong. The CDR3 is 13 residues long. CDR1 MNHEY and CDR2 SVGAGI come from the germline V gene. CDR3 in DNA: TGTGCCAGCAGTGAGACAGGGCCCTACGAGCAGTACTTC. As protein: CASSETGPYEQYF.

The rearrangement uses TRBV11-3 and TRBJ2-7; 8 bases are a match to TRBD1. The germline CDR1 and CDR2 sequences are SGHNT and YENEEA. V lost 1 base to trimming and J lost 3 bases; unmatched junction nucleotides: 2. The CDR3 loop spans 14 amino acids. CDR3 amino acids: CASSLGQGYYEQYF. DNA of the CDR3: TGTGCCAGCAGCTTAGGACAGGGGTACTACGAGCAGTACTTC.

Details on this clone: This specimen includes other DNA sequences encoding the same CDR3. This chain joins TRBV6-1 and TRBJ2-6; D may be TRBD2 (6 bases). The CDR3 length is 15 residues. V lost 7 bases, J lost 4 bases, and 14 bases lay in between. Germline V gene lookup returns CDR1 MNHNS and CDR2 SASEGT. CDR3 sequence reads: CASTLGGSGANVLTF. In DNA, the CDR3 is TGTGCCAGCACCCTCGGGGGTTCCGGGGCCAACGTCCTGACTTTC.

The V and J genes are TRBV19 and TRBJ2-3, with TRBD1 as a possible D gene (6 bases). The ends were cut back, 3 bases at V and 3 bases at J, with 10 bases in the middle. The CDR3 is 14 residues long. Germline V lookup: CDR1 LNHDA, CDR2 SQIVND (reference sequence). CDR3 coding DNA: TGTGCCAGTAGTATTAGAGGGGGAACAGATACGCAGTATTTT. Translating it yields CASSIRGGTDTQYF. The whole variable domain, filled in from reference TRBV19 and TRBJ2-3, reads DGGITQSPKYLFRKEGQNVTLSCEQNLNHDAMYWYRQDPGQGLRLIYYSQIVNDFQKGDIAEGYSVSREKKESFPLTVTSAQKNPTAFYLCASSIRGGTDTQYFGPGTRLTVL.